Listed below are T cell receptor beta chains from one sample, sequenced in a study of HIV-infected patients and healthy controls. MiXCR, run by TCRdb on the 5' RACE reads, gives a single entry per CDR3 protein. The sample contains roughly 20,000 distinct CDR3 sequences, around 8.3% of which appear only once. The sample taken for sequencing was blood. These receptor sequences come from an adult in good health. CDR3s include the opening cysteine and the closing phenylalanine or tryptophan. A D gene is named only where the DNA matches it firmly. Part of the rows lack a size; the others show once, few, many or a class for expanded clones.

V gene	D gene	J gene	clone size	CDR3 DNA	CDR3 protein
TRBV3-1	TRBD2	TRBJ2-3	many	TGTGCCAGCAGCGCGACGACTAGCGGGAGCGGTGATACGCAGTATTTT	CASSATTSGSGDTQYF
TRBV19	.	TRBJ1-2	many	TGTGCCAGTAGTCGGGGAAAGAACTATGGCTACACCTTC	CASSRGKNYGYTF
TRBV30	TRBD2	TRBJ2-5	many	TGTGCCTGGAGTGCCGGACTAGCGGGAGAGACCCAGTACTTC	CAWSAGLAGETQYF
TRBV5-4	.	TRBJ2-5	few	TGTGCCAGCAGTCGCGGAAAAGAGACCCAGTACTTC	CASSRGKETQYF
TRBV18	TRBD1	TRBJ1-1	many	TGTGCCAGCTCACCGGGAGGACAGGCAAACACTGAAGCTTTCTTT	CASSPGGQANTEAFF
TRBV12-3/TRBV12-4	TRBD2	TRBJ2-1	many	TGTGCCAGCAGCTTCGGGGGGAGCGAGCAGTTCTTC	CASSFGGSEQFF
TRBV7-9	.	TRBJ2-5	few	TGTGCCAGCTCTCAGGGAAAAGAGACCCAGTACTTC	CASSQGKETQYF
TRBV18	.	TRBJ2-3	.	TGTGCCAACTCACCACTTGCTGGAGCAGATACGCAGTATTTT	CANSPLAGADTQYF
TRBV28	.	TRBJ1-1	.	TGTGCCAGCAGTTTAACTCGGCAAACTGAAGCTTTCTTT	CASSLTRQTEAFF
TRBV7-2	TRBD2	TRBJ2-3	many	TGTGCCAGCAGCTTAGCGCTAGCGGGAGGAAGGAGCACAGATACGCAGTATTTT	CASSLALAGGRSTDTQYF
TRBV6-2/TRBV6-3	.	TRBJ2-4	medium-sized	TGTGCCAGCAGTTACTCGGACTTAACCAAAAACATTCAGTACTTC	CASSYSDLTKNIQYF
TRBV29-1	.	TRBJ2-7	few	TGCAGCGTTGGGGGGGCGGGAGCGAACTACGAGCAGTACTTC	CSVGGAGANYEQYF
TRBV7-2	.	TRBJ2-2	.	TGTGCCAGCAGCTTAGTTTGGGGCGGGATGAACACCGGGGAGCTGTTTTTT	CASSLVWGGMNTGELFF
TRBV7-2	TRBD2	TRBJ2-1	medium-sized	TGTGCCAGCAGCTTAGTCCTAGCGGGAGATGAGCAGTTCTTC	CASSLVLAGDEQFF
TRBV6-5	.	TRBJ2-1	few	TGTGCCAGCAGTTACGGAGCGCCCAGAAATGAGCAGTTCTTC	CASSYGAPRNEQFF
TRBV4-2	.	TRBJ1-5	medium-sized	TGTGCCAGCAGCCAAGCCCAGGGGAATCAGCCCCAGCATTTT	CASSQAQGNQPQHF
TRBV12-3/TRBV12-4	.	TRBJ2-6	.	TGTGCCAGCAGTTTTTGGGGTTTTGACGGGGCCAACGTCCTGACTTTC	CASSFWGFDGANVLTF
TRBV5-1	TRBD2	TRBJ2-5	medium-sized	TGCGCCAGCAGCTCCGGACTAGCGGGAGAGACCCAGTACTTC	CASSSGLAGETQYF
TRBV5-5	.	TRBJ2-5	many	TGTGCCAGCAGCTTGGTGTCAGCTGGCCAAGAGACCCAGTACTTC	CASSLVSAGQETQYF
TRBV6-6	.	TRBJ2-7	many	TGTGCCAGCAGTTACTCGAGGGAAGGTTCGGAGCAGTACTTC	CASSYSREGSEQYF
TRBV20-1	.	TRBJ2-7	.	TGCAGTGCCCGCGGGCACTCCTACGAGCAGTACTTC	CSARGHSYEQYF
TRBV7-2	.	TRBJ1-2	many	TGTGCCAGCAGCTTCACCACACTATGGGGCTACACCTTC	CASSFTTLWGYTF
TRBV27	.	TRBJ2-1	.	TGTGCCAGCAGTTTCTCCCCGGGACTTCACAATGAGCAGTTCTTC	CASSFSPGLHNEQFF
TRBV7-2	TRBD1	TRBJ1-2	many	TGTGCCAGCAGCTCTTCCCGGGACAGGGTCCGTCCGTATCTAGCCTTC	CASSSSRDRVRPYLAF
TRBV12-3/TRBV12-4	.	TRBJ2-7	medium-sized	TGTGCCAGCACCGGACAGAAATCCTACGAGCAGTACTTC	CASTGQKSYEQYF
TRBV7-2	TRBD2	TRBJ2-3	.	TGTGCCAGCAGCTTAGGGGGAGGGAGGACAGATACGCAGTATTTT	CASSLGGGRTDTQYF
TRBV9	.	TRBJ2-7	medium-sized	TGTGCCAGCAGCGCCTCCTACGAGCAGTACTTC	CASSASYEQYF
TRBV28	.	TRBJ2-7	.	TGTGCCAGCAGTTTAGAAGTTCCCGGGGCCTACGAGCAGTACTTC	CASSLEVPGAYEQYF
TRBV11-2	TRBD1	TRBJ2-1	.	TGTGCCAGCAGCTTCTACGGGACAGATCGTTCTGAGCAGTTCTTC	CASSFYGTDRSEQFF
TRBV5-1	.	TRBJ2-1	many	TGCGCCAGCAGCCCCCGAGGGGGGGAGACCTACAATGAGCAGTTCTTC	CASSPRGGETYNEQFF
TRBV20-1	.	TRBJ1-1	many	TGCAGTGCTAGGGGCAGGCGGAACACTGAAGCTTTCTTT	CSARGRRNTEAFF
TRBV12-3/TRBV12-4	TRBD2	TRBJ2-1	medium-sized	TGTGCCAGCAGTTCAACTAGCGGGAGTAATGAGCAGTTCTTC	CASSSTSGSNEQFF
TRBV20-1	.	TRBJ2-7	medium-sized	TGCAGTGCTAGAGATTTAAGAGCGGGCGTCTACGAGCAGTACTTC	CSARDLRAGVYEQYF
TRBV13	TRBD1	TRBJ2-1	.	TGTGCCAGCAGCTTCCAGTCCGGGACAGGGGTAGTTAGTTCCTACAATGAGCAGTTCTTC	CASSFQSGTGVVSSYNEQFF
TRBV6-4	TRBD1	TRBJ2-3	many	TGTGCCAGCAGTGAAAGGACAGGGGGGGATACGCAGTATTTT	CASSERTGGDTQYF
TRBV18	TRBD2	TRBJ2-3	few	TGTGCCAGCTCACCAAGTACTAGCGGCACAGATACGCAGTATTTT	CASSPSTSGTDTQYF
TRBV19	.	TRBJ2-3	many	TGTGCCAGTAGTATTCATCGTAAGCCAGATACGCAGTATTTT	CASSIHRKPDTQYF
TRBV24-1	.	TRBJ2-1	many	TGTGCCACCAGTGGCAGGGGCTACAATGAGCAGTTCTTC	CATSGRGYNEQFF
TRBV5-1	.	TRBJ2-2	many	TGCGCCAGCAGCTTGCGCCCCGGCGGCGGGGAGCTGTTTTTT	CASSLRPGGGELFF
TRBV4-1	TRBD2	TRBJ2-7	medium-sized	TGCGCCAGCAGCCAAGGGAAGGTTAGCGGGAGATCCTACGAGCAGTACTTC	CASSQGKVSGRSYEQYF
TRBV20-1	TRBD2	TRBJ2-5	many	TGCAGTGCTAGAGAGGGGGAGGGCCGAGGAACCCAGTACTTC	CSAREGEGRGTQYF
TRBV20-1	.	TRBJ2-3	many	TGCAGTGCTAGAGAGGGCCCTACAGATACGCAGTATTTT	CSAREGPTDTQYF
TRBV4-1	.	TRBJ2-3	many	TGCGCCAGCAGCCAAGAATATCTAGCCCTGGGCACAGATACGCAGTATTTT	CASSQEYLALGTDTQYF
TRBV7-9	.	TRBJ1-1	few	TGTGCCAGCAGCTACTTAGGGGTACGGACTGAAGCTTTCTTT	CASSYLGVRTEAFF
TRBV7-2	.	TRBJ2-2	many	TGTGCCAGCACCCCTGAGGGGCGGAACGCCGGGGAGCTGTTTTTT	CASTPEGRNAGELFF
TRBV7-3	TRBD1	TRBJ2-5	many	TGTGCCAGCAGCTTAGAGACAGGGGGACAAGAGACCCAGTACTTC	CASSLETGGQETQYF
TRBV10-2	TRBD2	TRBJ2-2	medium-sized	TGCGCCAGCAGTGACACTAGCGGGAGGGCCCGGCTTGGGACCGGGGAGCTGTTTTTT	CASSDTSGRARLGTGELFF
TRBV28	TRBD1	TRBJ2-7	few	TGTGCCAGCAGTTTAGGACAGGAGATTGACGAGCAGTACTTC	CASSLGQEIDEQYF
TRBV28	.	TRBJ2-5	medium-sized	TGTGCCACCGCAGGGGGGGGCGCTTCCCAAGAGACCCAGTACTTC	CATAGGGASQETQYF